These T cell receptor beta chains were read from a single sample in a study of shared clonotypes between healthy human individuals. Assay used: immunoSEQ multiplex PCR; TCRdb lists only in-frame clones, some missing. The table has about 590,000 clones, just under 97% seen once. The sequenced material came from naive CD8+ T cells sorted from blood. These receptors all come from a young woman in good health. The CDR3 runs from the conserved cysteine through the conserved F or W. The order of the fields is J gene, V gene, D gene, clone size, CDR3 protein, CDR3 DNA. The D gene is left open where the match is weak. Only some rows state a clone size, as once, few, many or a class for expanded clones.

j_gene: TRBJ2-5; v_gene: TRBV28; d_gene: TRBD2; abundance: .; CDR3aa: CASSRLASQETQYF; CDR3nt: TGTGCCAGCAGCCGACTAGCGTCTCAAGAGACCCAGTACTTC
j_gene: TRBJ1-1; v_gene: TRBV1; d_gene: .; abundance: .; CDR3aa: CTSSLRAGNTEAFF; CDR3nt: TGCACCAGCAGCCTACGGGCCGGGAACACTGAAGCTTTCTTT
j_gene: TRBJ2-7; v_gene: TRBV19; d_gene: TRBD1; abundance: .; CDR3aa: CASSISGTDYEQYF; CDR3nt: TGTGCCAGTAGTATCTCCGGGACAGACTACGAGCAGTACTTC
j_gene: TRBJ2-1; v_gene: TRBV28; d_gene: .; abundance: .; CDR3aa: CASSPRPEFGEQFF; CDR3nt: TGTGCCAGCAGTCCACGGCCGGAGTTTGGGGAGCAGTTCTTC
j_gene: TRBJ2-1; v_gene: TRBV7-9; d_gene: .; abundance: .; CDR3aa: CASSLPGAGDNEQFF; CDR3nt: TGTGCCAGCAGCCTACCGGGGGCAGGGGACAATGAGCAGTTCTTC
j_gene: TRBJ2-7; v_gene: TRBV9; d_gene: .; abundance: .; CDR3aa: CASSVALGDYEQYF; CDR3nt: TGTGCCAGCAGCGTAGCTCTGGGGGACTACGAGCAGTACTTC
j_gene: TRBJ2-7; v_gene: TRBV27; d_gene: .; abundance: .; CDR3aa: CASGSGLSYEQYF; CDR3nt: TGTGCCAGCGGCAGCGGGCTCTCCTACGAGCAGTACTTC
j_gene: TRBJ2-5; v_gene: TRBV4-1; d_gene: TRBD2; abundance: .; CDR3aa: CASSQGASGRETQYF; CDR3nt: TGCGCCAGCAGCCAAGGCGCTAGCGGGAGAGAGACCCAGTACTTC
j_gene: TRBJ1-2; v_gene: TRBV5-6; d_gene: TRBD1; abundance: .; CDR3aa: CASSLQETGGKDGYTF; CDR3nt: TGTGCCAGCAGCTTGCAGGAGACAGGGGGGAAGGATGGCTACACCTTC
j_gene: TRBJ2-5; v_gene: TRBV9; d_gene: TRBD2; abundance: .; CDR3aa: CASSPRGSGSEETQYF; CDR3nt: TGTGCCAGCAGCCCCAGGGGTAGCGGGAGTGAAGAGACCCAGTACTTC
j_gene: TRBJ2-7; v_gene: TRBV6-6; d_gene: .; abundance: .; CDR3aa: CASSYSRTYEQYF; CDR3nt: TGTGCCAGCAGTTACAGCCGAACCTACGAGCAGTACTTC
j_gene: TRBJ2-1; v_gene: TRBV6-5; d_gene: .; abundance: .; CDR3aa: CASSYASGSKQFF; CDR3nt: TGTGCCAGCAGTTACGCCTCGGGTTCCAAGCAGTTCTTC
j_gene: TRBJ2-7; v_gene: TRBV7-2; d_gene: .; abundance: .; CDR3aa: CASSDGLTSSYEQYF; CDR3nt: TGTGCCAGCAGCGACGGACTGACGAGCTCCTACGAGCAGTACTTC
j_gene: TRBJ2-7; v_gene: TRBV11-2; d_gene: TRBD2; abundance: .; CDR3aa: CASSNLRGGLAGTYEQYF; CDR3nt: TGTGCCAGCAGCAATCTCCGGGGAGGACTAGCGGGCACCTACGAGCAGTACTTC
j_gene: TRBJ1-2; v_gene: TRBV19; d_gene: .; abundance: once; CDR3aa: CASTPESGGNYGYTF; CDR3nt: TGTGCCAGTACTCCAGAGTCTGGGGGTAACTATGGCTACACCTTC
j_gene: TRBJ1-2; v_gene: TRBV4-1; d_gene: .; abundance: .; CDR3aa: CASSLYWGGGYGYTF; CDR3nt: TGCGCCAGCAGCCTCTACTGGGGGGGAGGATATGGCTACACCTTC
j_gene: TRBJ2-1; v_gene: TRBV21-1; d_gene: .; abundance: .; CDR3aa: CASSKGYLPYNEQFF; CDR3nt: TGTGCCAGCAGCAAAGGGTACCTCCCCTACAATGAGCAGTTCTTC
j_gene: TRBJ1-2; v_gene: TRBV27; d_gene: TRBD1; abundance: once; CDR3aa: CASSFQGANGYTF; CDR3nt: TGTGCCAGCAGTTTCCAGGGGGCAAATGGCTACACCTTC
j_gene: TRBJ1-1; v_gene: TRBV29-1; d_gene: .; abundance: once; CDR3aa: CSVLGQLAFF; CDR3nt: TGCAGCGTTTTAGGACAGTTAGCTTTCTTT
j_gene: TRBJ2-1; v_gene: TRBV19; d_gene: .; abundance: .; CDR3aa: CASSPLHFGPDEQFF; CDR3nt: TGTGCCAGTAGTCCGCTTCACTTCGGTCCCGACGAGCAGTTCTTC
j_gene: TRBJ2-3; v_gene: TRBV27; d_gene: .; abundance: .; CDR3aa: CASSLSSSPDTQYF; CDR3nt: TGTGCCAGCAGTTTATCGTCAAGCCCAGATACGCAGTATTTT
j_gene: TRBJ2-7; v_gene: TRBV4-1; d_gene: .; abundance: .; CDR3aa: CASSQGTGILTEQYF; CDR3nt: TGCGCCAGCAGCCAAGGCACGGGAATATTGACCGAGCAGTACTTC
j_gene: TRBJ1-2; v_gene: TRBV19; d_gene: .; abundance: .; CDR3aa: CASSIDLENYGYTF; CDR3nt: TGTGCCAGTAGTATAGACCTAGAGAACTATGGCTACACCTTC
j_gene: TRBJ2-1; v_gene: TRBV28; d_gene: TRBD2; abundance: .; CDR3aa: CASSFVGGRKDEQFF; CDR3nt: TGTGCCAGCAGTTTCGTTGGCGGGAGAAAGGATGAGCAGTTCTTC
j_gene: TRBJ1-2; v_gene: TRBV27; d_gene: TRBD1; abundance: .; CDR3aa: CASSLSAGGNYGYTF; CDR3nt: TGTGCCAGCAGTTTATCGGCAGGGGGTAATTATGGCTACACCTTC
j_gene: TRBJ2-1; v_gene: TRBV11-3; d_gene: .; abundance: .; CDR3aa: CASSLRGGTEFNEQFF; CDR3nt: TGTGCCAGCAGCTTAAGGGGCGGGACAGAGTTTAATGAGCAGTTCTTC
j_gene: TRBJ1-2; v_gene: TRBV6-1; d_gene: .; abundance: .; CDR3aa: CASTLRNYGYTF; CDR3nt: TGTGCCAGCACTTTGCGGAACTATGGCTACACCTTC
j_gene: TRBJ2-7; v_gene: TRBV29-1; d_gene: TRBD1; abundance: .; CDR3aa: CSVDTGDIYEQYF; CDR3nt: TGCAGCGTTGATACAGGGGACATCTACGAGCAGTACTTC
j_gene: TRBJ1-4; v_gene: TRBV5-1; d_gene: TRBD1; abundance: .; CDR3aa: CASSLAGQGPTNEKLFF; CDR3nt: TGCGCCAGCAGCTTGGCGGGACAGGGTCCAACTAATGAAAAACTGTTTTTT
j_gene: TRBJ2-1; v_gene: TRBV25-1; d_gene: .; abundance: once; CDR3aa: CASSESRVDEQFF; CDR3nt: TGTGCCAGCAGTGAGAGCAGGGTGGATGAGCAGTTCTTC
j_gene: TRBJ2-1; v_gene: TRBV5-1; d_gene: TRBD2; abundance: .; CDR3aa: CASSLGGSNYNEQFF; CDR3nt: TGCGCCAGCAGCTTGGGCGGGAGTAACTACAATGAGCAGTTCTTC
j_gene: TRBJ2-7; v_gene: TRBV6-6; d_gene: .; abundance: .; CDR3aa: CASSYSETAGEQYF; CDR3nt: TGTGCCAGCAGTTACAGCGAAACAGCCGGGGAGCAGTACTTC
j_gene: TRBJ2-7; v_gene: TRBV21-1; d_gene: .; abundance: .; CDR3aa: CASSKSGGLRSYEQYF; CDR3nt: TGTGCCAGCAGCAAAAGCGGGGGACTCCGATCCTACGAGCAGTACTTC
j_gene: TRBJ1-2; v_gene: TRBV28; d_gene: TRBD1; abundance: .; CDR3aa: CASSKGTEGGWHYGYTF; CDR3nt: TGTGCCAGCAGCAAAGGGACAGAGGGGGGATGGCACTATGGCTACACCTTC
j_gene: TRBJ2-1; v_gene: TRBV27; d_gene: TRBD2; abundance: .; CDR3aa: CASSFGLAVYNEQFF; CDR3nt: TGTGCCAGCAGTTTCGGACTAGCAGTATACAATGAGCAGTTCTTC
j_gene: TRBJ2-7; v_gene: TRBV18; d_gene: .; abundance: .; CDR3aa: CASSPDSSYEQYF; CDR3nt: TGTGCCAGCTCACCGGACAGCTCCTACGAGCAGTACTTC
j_gene: TRBJ2-1; v_gene: TRBV7-9; d_gene: .; abundance: .; CDR3aa: CASSLFATRYNEQFF; CDR3nt: TGTGCCAGCAGCTTATTTGCCACTCGGTACAATGAGCAGTTCTTC
j_gene: TRBJ2-1; v_gene: TRBV14; d_gene: TRBD2; abundance: .; CDR3aa: CASSQEVGAGVYNEQFF; CDR3nt: TGTGCCAGCAGCCAAGAAGTAGGGGCGGGAGTCTACAATGAGCAGTTCTTC
j_gene: TRBJ2-2; v_gene: TRBV29-1; d_gene: .; abundance: .; CDR3aa: CSVEMGRTALTGELFF; CDR3nt: TGCAGCGTTGAAATGGGTAGGACGGCCTTAACCGGGGAGCTGTTTTTT
j_gene: TRBJ2-5; v_gene: TRBV2; d_gene: .; abundance: .; CDR3aa: CASIPLEGATRSTQYF; CDR3nt: TGTGCCAGCATTCCCTTAGAAGGGGCGACTAGGTCGACCCAGTACTTC
j_gene: TRBJ2-4; v_gene: TRBV13; d_gene: TRBD2; abundance: .; CDR3aa: CASSPWLGEGEENIQYF; CDR3nt: TGTGCCAGCAGTCCCTGGTTGGGGGAGGGTGAGGAAAACATTCAGTACTTC
j_gene: TRBJ2-7; v_gene: TRBV27; d_gene: .; abundance: .; CDR3aa: CASSNGPAYEQYF; CDR3nt: TGTGCCAGCAGTAACGGCCCCGCCTACGAGCAGTACTTC
j_gene: TRBJ2-7; v_gene: TRBV29-1; d_gene: TRBD2; abundance: .; CDR3aa: CSVETSGSAYEQYF; CDR3nt: TGCAGCGTTGAAACTAGCGGTTCCGCCTACGAGCAGTACTTC
j_gene: TRBJ2-3; v_gene: TRBV28; d_gene: TRBD2; abundance: .; CDR3aa: CASSLSGGTQYF; CDR3nt: TGTGCCAGCAGTTTATCGGGGGGTACGCAGTATTTT
j_gene: TRBJ2-1; v_gene: TRBV6-1; d_gene: TRBD2; abundance: .; CDR3aa: CASSGRAGRGNEQFF; CDR3nt: TGTGCCAGCAGTGGCCGAGCGGGAAGGGGCAATGAGCAGTTCTTC
j_gene: TRBJ2-7; v_gene: TRBV7-8; d_gene: .; abundance: .; CDR3aa: CASSIGSGLSYEQYF; CDR3nt: TGTGCCAGCAGCATCGGCTCAGGGTTATCCTACGAGCAGTACTTC
j_gene: TRBJ2-7; v_gene: TRBV27; d_gene: .; abundance: .; CDR3aa: CASSTRDRRWEQYF; CDR3nt: TGTGCCAGCAGTACCCGGGACCGACGGTGGGAGCAGTACTTC
j_gene: TRBJ2-4; v_gene: TRBV5-4; d_gene: .; abundance: .; CDR3aa: CASSLLDGGLAKNIQYF; CDR3nt: TGTGCCAGCAGCTTGTTGGACGGTGGACTAGCCAAAAACATTCAGTACTTC
j_gene: TRBJ2-7; v_gene: TRBV6-5; d_gene: TRBD1; abundance: .; CDR3aa: CASSSTEGDSYEQYF; CDR3nt: TGTGCCAGCAGTTCCACCGAGGGGGACAGCTACGAGCAGTACTTC
j_gene: TRBJ1-1; v_gene: TRBV5-1; d_gene: TRBD1; abundance: .; CDR3aa: CASSLAQGAQRTEAFF; CDR3nt: TGCGCCAGCAGCTTGGCCCAGGGGGCCCAGAGGACTGAAGCTTTCTTT